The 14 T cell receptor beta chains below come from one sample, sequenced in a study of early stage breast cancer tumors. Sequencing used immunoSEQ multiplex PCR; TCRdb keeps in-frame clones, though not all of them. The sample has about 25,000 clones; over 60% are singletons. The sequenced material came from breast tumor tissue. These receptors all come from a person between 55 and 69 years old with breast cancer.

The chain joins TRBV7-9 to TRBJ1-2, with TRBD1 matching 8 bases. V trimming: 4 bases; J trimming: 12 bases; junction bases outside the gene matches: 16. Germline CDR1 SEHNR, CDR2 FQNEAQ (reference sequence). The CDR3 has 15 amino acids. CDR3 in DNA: TGTGCCAGCAGCTCCCAGAGACAGGGGACGGGCGAAGACACCTTC. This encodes CASSSQRQGTGEDTF.

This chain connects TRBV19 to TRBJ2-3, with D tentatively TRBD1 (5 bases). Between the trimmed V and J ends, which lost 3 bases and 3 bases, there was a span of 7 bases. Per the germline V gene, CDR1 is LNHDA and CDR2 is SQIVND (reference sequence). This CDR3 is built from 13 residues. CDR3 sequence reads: CASSIGATDTQYF. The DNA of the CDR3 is TGTGCCAGTAGTATTGGGGCTACAGATACGCAGTATTTT.

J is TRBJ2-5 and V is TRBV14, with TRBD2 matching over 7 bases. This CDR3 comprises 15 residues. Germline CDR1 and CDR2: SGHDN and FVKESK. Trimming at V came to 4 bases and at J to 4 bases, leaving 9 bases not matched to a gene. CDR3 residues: CASSLTSAPLETQYF. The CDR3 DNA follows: TGTGCCAGCAGCCTCACTAGCGCCCCTCTAGAGACCCAGTACTTC.

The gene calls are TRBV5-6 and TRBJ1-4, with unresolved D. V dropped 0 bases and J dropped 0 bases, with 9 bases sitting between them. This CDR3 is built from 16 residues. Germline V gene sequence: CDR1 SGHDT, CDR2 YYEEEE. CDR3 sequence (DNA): TGTGCCAGCAGCTTGGGGGGAGGAACAACTAATGAAAAACTGTTTTTT. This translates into CASSLGGGTTNEKLFF.

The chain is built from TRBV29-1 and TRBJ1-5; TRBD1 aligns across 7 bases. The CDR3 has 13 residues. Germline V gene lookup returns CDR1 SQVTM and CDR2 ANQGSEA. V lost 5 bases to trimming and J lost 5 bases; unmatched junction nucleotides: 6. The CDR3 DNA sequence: TGCAGCGTTAAAGGGACAGATTATCAGCCCCAGCATTTT. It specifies CSVKGTDYQPQHF. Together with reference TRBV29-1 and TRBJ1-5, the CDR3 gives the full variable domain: SAVISQKPSRDICQRGTSLTIQCQVDSQVTMMFWYRQQPGQSLTLIATANQGSEATYESGFVIDKFPISRPNLTFSTLTVSNMSPEDSSIYLCSVKGTDYQPQHFGDGTRLSIL.

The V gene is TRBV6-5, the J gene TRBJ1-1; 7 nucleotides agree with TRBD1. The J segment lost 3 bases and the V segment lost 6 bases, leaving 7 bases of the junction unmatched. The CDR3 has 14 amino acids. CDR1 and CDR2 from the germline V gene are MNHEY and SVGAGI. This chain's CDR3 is CASSEEGGDTEAFF. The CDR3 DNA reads TGTGCCAGCAGCGAGGAAGGGGGCGACACTGAAGCTTTCTTT.

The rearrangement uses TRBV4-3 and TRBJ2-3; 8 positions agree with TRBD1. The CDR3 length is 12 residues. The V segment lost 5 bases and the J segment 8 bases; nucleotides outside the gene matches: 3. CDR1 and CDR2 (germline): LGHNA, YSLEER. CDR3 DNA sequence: TGCGCCAGCAGCTTACAGGGGGGTACGCAGTATTTT. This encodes CASSLQGGTQYF.

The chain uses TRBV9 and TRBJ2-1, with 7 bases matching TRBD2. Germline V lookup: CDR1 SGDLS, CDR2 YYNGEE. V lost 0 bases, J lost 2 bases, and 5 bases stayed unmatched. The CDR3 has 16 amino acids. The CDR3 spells CASSVDGGGAYNEQFF. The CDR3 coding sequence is TGTGCCAGCAGCGTAGACGGCGGGGGAGCCTACAATGAGCAGTTCTTC.

The CDR3: CASSSTDRGRDEQYF. The CDR3 nucleotides read TGTGCCAGCAGCTCCACCGACAGGGGGCGCGACGAGCAGTACTTC. This rearrangement joins TRBV9 to TRBJ2-7; the match to TRBD1 covers 10 bases. The CDR3 is made up of 15 amino acids. The ends lost 4 bases at V and 5 bases at J; junction bases unmatched: 9. Looked up from germline, CDR1 is SGDLS and CDR2 is YYNGEE.

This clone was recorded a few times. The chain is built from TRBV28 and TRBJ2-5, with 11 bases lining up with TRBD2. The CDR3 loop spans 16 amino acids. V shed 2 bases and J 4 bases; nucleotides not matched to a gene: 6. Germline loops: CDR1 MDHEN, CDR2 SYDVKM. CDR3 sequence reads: CASSLGGTSGGETQYF. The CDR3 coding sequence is TGTGCCAGCAGTTTAGGCGGGACTAGCGGAGGAGAGACCCAGTACTTC.

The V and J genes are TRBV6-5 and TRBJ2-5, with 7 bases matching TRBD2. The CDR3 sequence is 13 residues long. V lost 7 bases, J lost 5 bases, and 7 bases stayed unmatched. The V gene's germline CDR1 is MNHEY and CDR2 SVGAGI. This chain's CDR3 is CASKRAGGETQYF. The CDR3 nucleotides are TGTGCCAGCAAACGGGCCGGGGGGGAGACCCAGTACTTC.

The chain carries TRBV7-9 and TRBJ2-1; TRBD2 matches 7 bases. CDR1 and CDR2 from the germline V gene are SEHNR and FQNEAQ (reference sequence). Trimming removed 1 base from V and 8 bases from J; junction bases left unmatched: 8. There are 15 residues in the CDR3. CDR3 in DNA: TGTGCCAGCAGCTTAGGAGTGGGAGGGGTCCATGAGCAGTTCTTC. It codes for CASSLGVGGVHEQFF.

CDR3 nucleotide sequence: TGTGCCAGCAGTTACCTAGGGGACAATGAGCAGTTCTTC. Its protein is CASSYLGDNEQFF. This sequence joins TRBV6-5 and TRBJ2-1, with a weak D call TRBD1 (5 bases). CDR3 length: 13 residues. V was pared by 2 bases and J by 5 bases, with 7 bases between. CDR1 and CDR2 from the germline V gene are MNHEY and SVGAGI.

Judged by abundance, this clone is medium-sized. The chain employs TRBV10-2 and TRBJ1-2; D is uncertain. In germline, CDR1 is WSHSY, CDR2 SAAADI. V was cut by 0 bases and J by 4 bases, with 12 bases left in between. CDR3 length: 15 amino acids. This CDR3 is CASSESSGLGYGYTF. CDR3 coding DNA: TGCGCCAGCAGTGAGTCTAGTGGGCTTGGCTATGGCTACACCTTC.